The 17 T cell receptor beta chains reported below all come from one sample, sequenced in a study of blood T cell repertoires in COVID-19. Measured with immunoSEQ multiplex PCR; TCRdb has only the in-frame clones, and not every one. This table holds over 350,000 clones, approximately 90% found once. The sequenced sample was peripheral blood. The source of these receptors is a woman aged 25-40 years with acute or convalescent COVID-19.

DNA of the CDR3: TGCAGTGCTAGAGAAAGGAGCGCCCTCCACTTT. Protein product: CSARERSALHF. The chain employs TRBV20-1 and TRBJ1-6, with unresolved D. V lost 0 bases and J lost 14, with 8 bases in between. This CDR3 is built from 11 residues. Germline CDR1 reads DFQATT; CDR2 reads SNEGSKA (reference sequence).

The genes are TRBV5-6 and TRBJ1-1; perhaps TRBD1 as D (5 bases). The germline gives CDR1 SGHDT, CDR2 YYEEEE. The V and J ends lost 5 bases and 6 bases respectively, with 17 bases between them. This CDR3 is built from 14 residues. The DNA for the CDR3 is TGTGCCAGCAGTCCAGGGTATAGTGGCCCTGAAGCTTTCTTT. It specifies CASSPGYSGPEAFF.

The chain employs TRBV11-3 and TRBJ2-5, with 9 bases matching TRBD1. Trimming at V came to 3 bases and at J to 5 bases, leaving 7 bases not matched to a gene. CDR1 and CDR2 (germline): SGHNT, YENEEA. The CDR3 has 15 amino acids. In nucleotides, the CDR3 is TGTGCCAGCAGCTTGGAAACAGGGGGCAGGGAGACCCAGTACTTC. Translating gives CASSLETGGRETQYF.

In nucleotides, the CDR3 is TGTGCCTGGGCTGAACACGGGACTTCCTGGCCCTATAATTCACCCCTCCACTTT. Its translation: CAWAEHGTSWPYNSPLHF. The chain has TRBV30 and TRBJ1-6; D possibly corresponds to TRBD1 (5 bases). The CDR3 spans 18 residues. With 5 bases removed from V and 2 bases from J, the gap between germline ends came to 22 bases. Germline V gene data show CDR1 as GTSNPN and CDR2 as SVGIG (reference sequence). Complete variable domain (other parts from reference TRBV30 and TRBJ1-6): SQTIHQWPATLVQPVGSPLSLECTVEGTSNPNLYWYRQAAGRGLQLLFYSVGIGQISSEVPQNLSASRPQDRQFILSSKKLLLSDSGFYLCAWAEHGTSWPYNSPLHFGNGTRLTVT.

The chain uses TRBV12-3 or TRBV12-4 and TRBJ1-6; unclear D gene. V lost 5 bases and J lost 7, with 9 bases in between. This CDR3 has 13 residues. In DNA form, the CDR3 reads TGTGCCAGCAGTACAACAGCAAATTCACCCCTCCACTTT. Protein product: CASSTTANSPLHF.

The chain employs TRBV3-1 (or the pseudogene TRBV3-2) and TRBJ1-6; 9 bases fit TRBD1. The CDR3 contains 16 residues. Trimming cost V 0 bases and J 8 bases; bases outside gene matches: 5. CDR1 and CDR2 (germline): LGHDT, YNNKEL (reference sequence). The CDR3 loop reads CASSQDVTGGYSPLHF. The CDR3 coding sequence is TGTGCCAGCAGCCAAGATGTAACAGGGGGCTATTCACCCCTCCACTTT.

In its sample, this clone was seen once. Here the CDR3 reads CASSLTPGTGGSWDYGYTF. Written as DNA, the CDR3 is TGTGCCAGCAGTTTGACCCCTGGGACAGGGGGCTCTTGGGACTATGGCTACACCTTC. This rearrangement joins TRBV28 to TRBJ1-2; TRBD1 matches at 12 bases. Trimming cost V 3 bases and J 3 bases; bases outside gene matches: 14. The CDR3 is 19 residues long. Germline CDR1 is MDHEN and CDR2 is SYDVKM.

For the CDR3, the DNA is TGTGCCACCCAACCGGGGGGCCAATATCAGCCCCAGCATTTT. Translation gives CATQPGGQYQPQHF. The gene calls are TRBV28 and TRBJ1-5; D is perhaps TRBD1 (6 bases). V was cut by 10 bases and J by 5 bases, with 18 bases left in between. Germline lookup yields CDR1 MDHEN and CDR2 SYDVKM. The CDR3 has 14 residues.

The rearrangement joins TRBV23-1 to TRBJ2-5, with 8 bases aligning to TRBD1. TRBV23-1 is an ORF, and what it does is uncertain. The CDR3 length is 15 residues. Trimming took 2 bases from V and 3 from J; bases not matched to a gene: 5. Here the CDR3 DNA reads TGCGCCAGCAGTCAAGATAAGACAGGGGAAGAGACCCAGTACTTC. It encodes CASSQDKTGEETQYF.

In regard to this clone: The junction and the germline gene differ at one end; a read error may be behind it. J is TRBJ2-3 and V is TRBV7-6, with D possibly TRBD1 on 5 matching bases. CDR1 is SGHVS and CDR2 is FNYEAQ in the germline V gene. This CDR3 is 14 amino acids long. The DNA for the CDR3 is TGTGCCAGCAGCCTTGGGGCGGCATTAGATGCGCAGTATTTT. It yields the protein CASSLGAALDAQYF.

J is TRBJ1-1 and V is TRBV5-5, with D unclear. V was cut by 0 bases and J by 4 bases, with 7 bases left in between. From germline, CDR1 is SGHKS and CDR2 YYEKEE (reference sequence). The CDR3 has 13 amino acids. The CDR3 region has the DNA TGTGCCAGCAGCTTGGGAGTCACCACTGAAGCTTTCTTT. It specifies CASSLGVTTEAFF.

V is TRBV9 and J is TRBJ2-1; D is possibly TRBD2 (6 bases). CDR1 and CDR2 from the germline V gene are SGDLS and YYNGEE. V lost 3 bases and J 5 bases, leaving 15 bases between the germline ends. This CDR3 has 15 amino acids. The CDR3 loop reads CASSASLASNNEQFF. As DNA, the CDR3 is TGTGCCAGCAGCGCATCTCTAGCGTCAAACAATGAGCAGTTCTTC.

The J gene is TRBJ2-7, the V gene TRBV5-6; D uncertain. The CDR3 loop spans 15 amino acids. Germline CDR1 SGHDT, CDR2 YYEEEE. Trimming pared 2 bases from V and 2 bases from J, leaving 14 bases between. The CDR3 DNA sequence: TGTGCCAGCAGCTTTTCCCCCATCAGTACCTACGAGCAGTACTTC. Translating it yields CASSFSPISTYEQYF.

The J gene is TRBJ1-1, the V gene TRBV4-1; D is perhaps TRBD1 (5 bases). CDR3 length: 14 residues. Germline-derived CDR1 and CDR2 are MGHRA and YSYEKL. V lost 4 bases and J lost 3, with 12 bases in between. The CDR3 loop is CASSPRGGDTEAFF. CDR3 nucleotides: TGCGCCAGCAGCCCTAGGGGAGGGGACACTGAAGCTTTCTTT.

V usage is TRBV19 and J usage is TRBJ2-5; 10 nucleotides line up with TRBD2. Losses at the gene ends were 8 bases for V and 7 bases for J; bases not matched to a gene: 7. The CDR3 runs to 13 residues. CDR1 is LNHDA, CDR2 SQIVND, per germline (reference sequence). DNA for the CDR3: TGTGCCAGTTCAGCGGGGGGGCCTGGGACCCAGTACTTC. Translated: CASSAGGPGTQYF.

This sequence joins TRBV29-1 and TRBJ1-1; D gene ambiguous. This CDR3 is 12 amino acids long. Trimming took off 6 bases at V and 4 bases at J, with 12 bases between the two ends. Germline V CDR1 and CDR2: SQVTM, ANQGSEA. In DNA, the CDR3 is TGCAGCGTCGCCCGGGGTACCACTGAAGCTTTCTTT. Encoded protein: CSVARGTTEAFF.

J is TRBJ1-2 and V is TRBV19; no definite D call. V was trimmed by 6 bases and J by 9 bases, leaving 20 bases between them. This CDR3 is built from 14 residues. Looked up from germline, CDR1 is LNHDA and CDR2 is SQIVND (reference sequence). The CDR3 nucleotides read TGTGCCAGTAGGGAAAAGGGTAGAGGGCAAAGCTACACCTTC. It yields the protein CASREKGRGQSYTF.